The present T cell receptor (beta chain) was sequenced within a study of shared clonotypes between healthy human individuals. Some clones are missing from TCRdb's copy, which holds only in-frame ones; the method was immunoSEQ multiplex PCR. Among around 700,000 clones listed, 72% were seen once. The germline V and J ends were trimmed by 1 base and 4 bases, with 5 bases remaining between them. The CDR3 is made up of 13 amino acids. Germline CDR1 SGHDN, CDR2 FVKESK. Of note for this clone: Additional DNA sequences in this sample encode the identical CDR3.

The chain combines TRBV14 with TRBJ2-1; D ambiguous. This receptor was taken from a woman in her 30s in good health. The source material was memory CD4+ T cells sorted from blood. This sample's subset: CD45RA-negative fraction. The CDR3 sequence is CASSQGEYNEQFF. The CDR3 DNA reads as TGTGCCAGCAGCCAAGGGGAATACAATGAGCAGTTCTTC.